This T cell receptor (beta chain) was sequenced in a study of CXCR3-negative and CXCR3-positive naive CD8 T cells. For the study at large: For each library, about 1.5 +/- 0.3 million TRB reads were obtained, roughly 140 million in total. Study results and limitations: Fresh PBMCs went into most assays, and CXCR3 expression partly declined after cryopreservation. Naive cells that were CXCR3-positive had more hydrophobic TRB CDR3s (compared with CXCR3-negative naive cells). Both naive subsets had comparably high diversity; memory CD8+ cells much lower.

Naive CD8+ T cells carried a CD45RO-CCR7+CD27+CD95- phenotype. The CDR3 consists of 12 residues. The germline CDR1 and CDR2 sequences are DFQATT and SNEGSKA (reference sequence). A remark on this clonotype: The antigen is not known.

UMI-labeled TRB cDNA libraries were prepared by 5' RACE. Each CDR3 protein gets one entry in TCRdb, which reprocessed the 5' RACE reads and gives no DNA. The sample data list around 88,000 distinct CDR3 sequences. The TCR comes from a human donor in good health. Some clones in this sample may be carry-over from other donors' samples. The rearrangement uses TRBV20-1 and TRBJ2-5; TCRdb's D call of TRBD2 is untestable without DNA. The sequenced material came from naive CXCR3+ CD8+ T cells from blood. Subset in this sample: CD45RO-CCR7+CD27+CD95- naive CD8+ T cells expressing CXCR3 (TNR3+). The CDR3 here is CSASEGRETQYF.